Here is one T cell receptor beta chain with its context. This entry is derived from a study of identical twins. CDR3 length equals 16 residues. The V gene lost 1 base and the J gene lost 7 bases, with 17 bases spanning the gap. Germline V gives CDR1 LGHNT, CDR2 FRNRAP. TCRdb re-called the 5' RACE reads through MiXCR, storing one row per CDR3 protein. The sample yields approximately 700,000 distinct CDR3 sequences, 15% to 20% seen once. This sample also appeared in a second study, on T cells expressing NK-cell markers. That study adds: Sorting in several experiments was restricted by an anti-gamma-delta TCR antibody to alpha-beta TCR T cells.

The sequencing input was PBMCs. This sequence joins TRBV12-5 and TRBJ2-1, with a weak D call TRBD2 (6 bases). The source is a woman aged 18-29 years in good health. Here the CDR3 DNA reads TGTGCTAGTGGTTTGGGTCCCGGGGCGCGGGGAAATGAGCAGTTCTTC. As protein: CASGLGPGARGNEQFF.